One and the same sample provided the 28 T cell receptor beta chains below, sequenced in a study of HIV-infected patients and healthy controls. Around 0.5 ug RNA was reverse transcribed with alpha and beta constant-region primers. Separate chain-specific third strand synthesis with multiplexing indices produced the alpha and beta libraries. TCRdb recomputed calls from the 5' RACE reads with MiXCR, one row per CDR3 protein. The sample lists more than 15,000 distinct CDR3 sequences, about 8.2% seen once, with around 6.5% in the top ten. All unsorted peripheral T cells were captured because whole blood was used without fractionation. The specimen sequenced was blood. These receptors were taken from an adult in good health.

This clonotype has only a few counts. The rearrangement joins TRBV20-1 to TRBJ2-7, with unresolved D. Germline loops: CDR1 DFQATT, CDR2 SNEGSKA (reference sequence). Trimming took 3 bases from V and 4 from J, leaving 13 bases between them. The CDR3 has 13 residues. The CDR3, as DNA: TGCAGTGCTAGGTCGATTATCGGGTACGAGCAGTACTTC. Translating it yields CSARSIIGYEQYF.

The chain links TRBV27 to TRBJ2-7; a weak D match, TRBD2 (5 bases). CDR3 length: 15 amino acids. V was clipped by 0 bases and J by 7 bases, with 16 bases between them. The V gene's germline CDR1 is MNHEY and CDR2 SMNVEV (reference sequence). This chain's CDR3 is CASSLSADTRREQYF. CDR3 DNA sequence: TGTGCCAGCAGTTTATCTGCAGACACCAGGAGGGAGCAGTACTTC.

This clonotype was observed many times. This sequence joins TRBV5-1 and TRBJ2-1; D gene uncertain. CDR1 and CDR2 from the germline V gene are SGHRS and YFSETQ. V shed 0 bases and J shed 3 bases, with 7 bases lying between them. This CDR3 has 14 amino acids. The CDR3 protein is CASSLAGDYNEQFF. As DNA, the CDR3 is TGCGCCAGCAGCTTGGCCGGTGACTACAATGAGCAGTTCTTC. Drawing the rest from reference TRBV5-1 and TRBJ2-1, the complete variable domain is KAGVTQTPRYLIKTRGQQVTLSCSPISGHRSVSWYQQTPGQGLQFLFEYFSETQRNKGNFPGRFSGRQFSNSRSEMNVSTLELGDSALYLCASSLAGDYNEQFFGPGTRLTVL.

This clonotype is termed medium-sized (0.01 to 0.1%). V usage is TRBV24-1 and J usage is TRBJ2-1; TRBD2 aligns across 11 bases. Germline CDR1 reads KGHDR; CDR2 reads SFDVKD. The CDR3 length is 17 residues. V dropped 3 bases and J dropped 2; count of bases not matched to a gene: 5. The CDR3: CATSDASLAGAYNEQFF. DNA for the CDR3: TGTGCCACCAGTGATGCCTCACTAGCGGGGGCCTACAATGAGCAGTTCTTC.

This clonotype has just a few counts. As DNA, the CDR3 is TGCGCCAGCAGCAGATCGGAGAACACCGGGGAGCTGTTTTTT. Protein: CASSRSENTGELFF. This chain connects TRBV4-1 to TRBJ2-2; D uncertain. The CDR3 runs 14 residues. Germline V CDR1 and CDR2: MGHRA, YSYEKL. V shed 5 bases and J shed 1 base, with 8 bases lying between them.

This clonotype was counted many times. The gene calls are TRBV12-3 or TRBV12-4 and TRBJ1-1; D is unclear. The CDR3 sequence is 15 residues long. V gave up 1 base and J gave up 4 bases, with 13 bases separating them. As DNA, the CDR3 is TGTGCCAGCAGTTTAGGTGGGTCAGGCGGCACTGAAGCTTTCTTT. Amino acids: CASSLGGSGGTEAFF.

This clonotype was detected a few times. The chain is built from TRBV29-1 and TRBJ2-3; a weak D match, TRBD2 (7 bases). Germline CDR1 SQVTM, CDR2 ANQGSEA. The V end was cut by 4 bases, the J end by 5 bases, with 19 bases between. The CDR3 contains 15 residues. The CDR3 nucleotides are TGCAGCGTTGTAGGGGGGAGGGACATTCAAGATACGCAGTATTTT. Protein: CSVVGGRDIQDTQYF.

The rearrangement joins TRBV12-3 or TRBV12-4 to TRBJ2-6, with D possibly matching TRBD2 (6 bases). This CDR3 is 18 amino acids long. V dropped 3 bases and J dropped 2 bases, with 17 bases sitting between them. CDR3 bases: TGTGCCAGCAGTTTTTTGAAACGGGAGAGGGCTGGGGCCAACGTCCTGACTTTC. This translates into CASSFLKRERAGANVLTF.

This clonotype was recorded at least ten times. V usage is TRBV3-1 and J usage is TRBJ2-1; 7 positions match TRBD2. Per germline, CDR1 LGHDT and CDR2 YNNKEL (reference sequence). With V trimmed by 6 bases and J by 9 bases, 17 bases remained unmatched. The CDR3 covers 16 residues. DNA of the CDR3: TGTGCCAGCAGTCCTAGAACGGGAGGCTCTCAGGGTGAGCAGTTCTTC. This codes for CASSPRTGGSQGEQFF.

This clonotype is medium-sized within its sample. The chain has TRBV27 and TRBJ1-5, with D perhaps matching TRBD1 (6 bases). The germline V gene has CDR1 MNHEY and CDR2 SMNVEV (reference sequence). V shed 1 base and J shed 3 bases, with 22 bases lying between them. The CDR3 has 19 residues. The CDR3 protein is CASSLFTPMKQGFNQPQHF. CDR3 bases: TGTGCCAGCAGTTTATTTACTCCCATGAAACAGGGCTTCAATCAGCCCCAGCATTTT.

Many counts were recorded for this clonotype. CDR3 in DNA: TGCAGCGTTTGTCGGGACGTCCCTGGCAATGAGCAGTTCTTC. Its protein is CSVCRDVPGNEQFF. J is TRBJ2-1 and V is TRBV29-1; D possibly matches TRBD1 or TRBD2 (5 bases each). Germline CDR1 and CDR2: SQVTM and ANQGSEA. Deletions cut 5 bases from V and 6 bases from J, with 17 bases between. This CDR3 region has 14 residues.

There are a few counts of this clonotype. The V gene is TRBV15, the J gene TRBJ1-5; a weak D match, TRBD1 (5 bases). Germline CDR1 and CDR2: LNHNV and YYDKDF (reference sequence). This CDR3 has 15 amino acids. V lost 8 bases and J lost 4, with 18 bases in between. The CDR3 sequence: CATRDGGFLNQPQHF. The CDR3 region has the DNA TGTGCCACCCGGGACGGAGGCTTCCTAAATCAGCCCCAGCATTTT.

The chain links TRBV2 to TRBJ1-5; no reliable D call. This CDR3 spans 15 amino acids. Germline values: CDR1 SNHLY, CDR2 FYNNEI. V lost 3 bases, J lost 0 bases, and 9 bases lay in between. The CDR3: CASSDGMNSNQPQHF. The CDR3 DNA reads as TGTGCCAGCAGTGACGGCATGAATAGCAATCAGCCCCAGCATTTT.

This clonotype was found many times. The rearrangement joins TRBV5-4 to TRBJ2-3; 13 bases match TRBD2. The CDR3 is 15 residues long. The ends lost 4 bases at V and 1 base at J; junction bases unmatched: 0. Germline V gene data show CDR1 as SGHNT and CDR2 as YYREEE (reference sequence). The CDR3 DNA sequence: TGTGCCAGCAGCGGACTAGCGGGAGGCACAGATACGCAGTATTTT. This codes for CASSGLAGGTDTQYF.

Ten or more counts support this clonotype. The CDR3 nucleotides read TGTGCCAGCAGTCCCGCCACCGCCAGGGGGAGAGAGACCCAGTACTTC. Protein sequence: CASSPATARGRETQYF. The chain is built from TRBV27 and TRBJ2-5, with 7 bases that match TRBD1. Germline assignment: CDR1 MNHEY and CDR2 SMNVEV (reference sequence). This CDR3 has 16 amino acids. J was trimmed by 4 bases and V by 5 bases; bases with no gene match: 13.

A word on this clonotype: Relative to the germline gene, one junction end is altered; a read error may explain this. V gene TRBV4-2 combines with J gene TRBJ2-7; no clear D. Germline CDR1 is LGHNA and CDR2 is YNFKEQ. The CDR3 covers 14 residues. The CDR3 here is CASSRFYLSYEQYF. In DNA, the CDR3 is TGTGCCAGCAGCAGATTTTACCTCTCCTATGAGCAGTACTTC.

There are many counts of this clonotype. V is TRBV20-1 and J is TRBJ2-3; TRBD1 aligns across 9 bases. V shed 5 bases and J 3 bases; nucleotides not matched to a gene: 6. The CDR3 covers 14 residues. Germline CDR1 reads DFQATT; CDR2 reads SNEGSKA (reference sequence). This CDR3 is CSALDRGGTDTQYF. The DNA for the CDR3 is TGCAGTGCTTTGGACAGGGGAGGTACAGATACGCAGTATTTT.

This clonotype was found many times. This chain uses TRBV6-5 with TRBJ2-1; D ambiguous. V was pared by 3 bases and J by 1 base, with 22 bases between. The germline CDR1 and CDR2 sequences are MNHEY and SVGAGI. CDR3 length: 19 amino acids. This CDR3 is CASSYRRVVLGTSYNEQFF. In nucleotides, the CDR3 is TGTGCCAGCAGTTATCGAAGAGTAGTCCTAGGAACTTCCTACAATGAGCAGTTCTTC.

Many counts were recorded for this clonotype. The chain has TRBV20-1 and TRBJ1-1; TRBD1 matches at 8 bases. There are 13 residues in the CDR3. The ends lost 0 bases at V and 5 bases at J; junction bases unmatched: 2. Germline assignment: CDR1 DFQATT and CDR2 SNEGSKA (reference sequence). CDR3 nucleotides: TGCAGTGCTAGAGAGACAGGGGAAACTGAAGCTTTCTTT. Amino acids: CSARETGETEAFF.

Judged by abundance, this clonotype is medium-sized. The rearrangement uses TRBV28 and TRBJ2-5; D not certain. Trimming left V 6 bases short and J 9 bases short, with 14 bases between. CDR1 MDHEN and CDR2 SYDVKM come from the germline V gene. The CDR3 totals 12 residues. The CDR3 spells CASRAIETAQYF. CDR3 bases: TGTGCCAGCAGGGCGATTGAAACGGCCCAGTACTTC.

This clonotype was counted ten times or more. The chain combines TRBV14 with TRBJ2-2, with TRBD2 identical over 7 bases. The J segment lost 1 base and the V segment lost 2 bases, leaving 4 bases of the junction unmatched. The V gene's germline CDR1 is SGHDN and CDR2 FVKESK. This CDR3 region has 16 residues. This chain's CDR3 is CASSQPAGKNTGELFF. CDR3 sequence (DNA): TGTGCCAGCAGCCAACCAGCGGGAAAGAACACCGGGGAGCTGTTTTTT.

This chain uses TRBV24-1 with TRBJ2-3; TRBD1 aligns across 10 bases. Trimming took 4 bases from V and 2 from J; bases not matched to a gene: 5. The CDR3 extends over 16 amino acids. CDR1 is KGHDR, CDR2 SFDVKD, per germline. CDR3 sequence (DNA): TGTGCCACCAGTGACTCCAGACAGGGGGCCACAGATACGCAGTATTTT. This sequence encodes CATSDSRQGATDTQYF.

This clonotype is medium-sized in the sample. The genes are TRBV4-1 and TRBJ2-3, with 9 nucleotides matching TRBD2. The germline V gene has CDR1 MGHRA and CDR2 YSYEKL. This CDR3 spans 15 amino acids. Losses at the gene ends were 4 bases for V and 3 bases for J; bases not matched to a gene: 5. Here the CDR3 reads CASSPTSGSTDTQYF. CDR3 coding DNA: TGCGCCAGCAGCCCCACTAGCGGGTCTACAGATACGCAGTATTTT.

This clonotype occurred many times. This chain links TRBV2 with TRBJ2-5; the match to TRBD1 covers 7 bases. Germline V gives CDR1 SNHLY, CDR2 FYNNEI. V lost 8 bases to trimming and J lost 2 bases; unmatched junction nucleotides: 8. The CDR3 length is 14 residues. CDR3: CASRIGTVQETQYF. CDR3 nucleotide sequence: TGTGCCAGCCGGATCGGGACAGTACAAGAGACCCAGTACTTC.

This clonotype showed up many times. The CDR3 DNA reads TGTGCCAGCAGCTTAGACCCCATGGTGGAGCAGTACTTC. Its protein product is CASSLDPMVEQYF. The chain employs TRBV7-2 and TRBJ2-7, with no clear D. The CDR3 is 13 residues long. Deletions cut 1 base from V and 7 bases from J, with 11 bases between. Looked up from germline, CDR1 is SGHTA and CDR2 is FQGNSA.

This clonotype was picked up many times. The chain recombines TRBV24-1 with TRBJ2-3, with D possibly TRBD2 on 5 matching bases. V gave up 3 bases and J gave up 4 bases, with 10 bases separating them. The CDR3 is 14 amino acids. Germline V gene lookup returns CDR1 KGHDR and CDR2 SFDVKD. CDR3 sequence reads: CATSDAREADTQYF. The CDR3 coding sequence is TGTGCCACCAGTGATGCCCGGGAAGCAGATACGCAGTATTTT.

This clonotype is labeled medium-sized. DNA for the CDR3: TGTGCCAGCAGCTCCCTAGGGGGGGAGGATACGCAGTATTTT. It translates to CASSSLGGEDTQYF. The V gene is TRBV7-9, the J gene TRBJ2-3; a weak D match, TRBD2 (7 bases). Trimming took 4 bases from V and 6 from J, leaving 14 bases between them. CDR1 is SEHNR and CDR2 is FQNEAQ in the germline V gene (reference sequence). The CDR3 loop spans 14 amino acids.

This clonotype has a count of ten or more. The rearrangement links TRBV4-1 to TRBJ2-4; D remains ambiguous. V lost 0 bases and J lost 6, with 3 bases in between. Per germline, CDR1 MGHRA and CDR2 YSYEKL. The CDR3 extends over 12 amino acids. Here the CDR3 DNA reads TGCGCCAGCAGCCAAGATGGAAACATTCAGTACTTC. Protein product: CASSQDGNIQYF.